This T cell receptor (beta chain) was sequenced during a study of T cells in tumors after PD-1 blockade. At the level of the study: Patients had no prior checkpoint blockade, systemic immunosuppressants, or anti-cancer therapy within 4 weeks. Daily vismodegib 150 mg continued in a subset of anti-PD-1-treated patients. On average, peripheral blood gave about 120,000 TCR templates and under 45,000 unique clonotypes.

Data came from immunoSEQ multiplex PCR; TCRdb stores just in-frame clones and leaves some out. The data contain tens of thousands of clones, approximately 79% of them singletons. This CDR3 comprises 12 residues. V was cut by 8 bases and J by 2 bases, with 9 bases left in between. The source of this sequence is a human donor with basal cell carcinoma. This chain connects TRBV12-3 or TRBV12-4 to TRBJ1-2; D is unresolved. The sequences come from PBMCs, collected after anti-PD-1 treatment. DNA of the CDR3: TGTGCCAGCGGTCGGATAAACTATGGCTACACCTTC. Protein product: CASGRINYGYTF.